The 6 T cell receptor beta chains given below trace back to one sample, sequenced in a study of T cell changes during pregnancy in multiple sclerosis. Data came from immunoSEQ multiplex PCR; TCRdb stores just in-frame clones and leaves some out. Of 30,000 to 35,000 clones in the sample, almost 90% were seen once. The material was CD4+ T cells from peripheral blood mononuclear cells, obtained in the first trimester of pregnancy. The receptors come from a female donor in good health, enrolled as a control in a pregnancy study.

The CDR3 DNA sequence: TGCGCCAGCAGCTCAACAACAGGGCTAGAATCACCCCTCCACTTT. As protein: CASSSTTGLESPLHF. The V gene is TRBV5-1, the J gene TRBJ1-6; a possible D gene is TRBD1 (6 bases). The CDR3 length is 15 residues. Between the trimmed V and J ends, which lost 3 bases and 10 bases, there was a span of 17 bases. Germline loops: CDR1 SGHRS, CDR2 YFSETQ.

This sequence joins TRBV7-9 and TRBJ2-7, with D perhaps matching TRBD1 (6 bases). Trimming took 5 bases from V and 4 from J, leaving 15 bases between them. Germline CDR1 SEHNR, CDR2 FQNEAQ (reference sequence). The CDR3 totals 14 residues. CDR3 residues: CASSLGQLPYEQYF. Written as DNA, the CDR3 is TGTGCCAGCAGCCTAGGACAGCTACCTTACGAGCAGTACTTC.

The gene calls are TRBV18 and TRBJ1-2, with unresolved D. Germline-derived CDR1 and CDR2 are KGHSH and LQKENI. V was trimmed by 2 bases and J by 3 bases, leaving 7 bases between them. The CDR3 spans 13 residues. The CDR3 spells CASSPEGYYGYTF. The CDR3 DNA reads TGTGCCAGCTCACCAGAGGGCTACTATGGCTACACCTTC. The full variable domain, with the rest looked up from reference TRBV18 and TRBJ1-2, is NAGVMQNPRHLVRRRGQEARLRCSPMKGHSHVYWYRQLPEEGLKFMVYLQKENIIDESGMPKERFSAEFPKEGPSILRIQQVVRGDSAAYFCASSPEGYYGYTFGSGTRLTVV.

The chain carries TRBV2 and TRBJ2-7, with a possible D match to TRBD2 (7 bases). CDR3 length: 13 residues. Germline CDR1 SNHLY, CDR2 FYNNEI. Trimming took off 4 bases at V and 6 bases at J, with 13 bases between the two ends. The CDR3 DNA follows: TGTGCCAGCAGTGGAGGGGGGGGGCGCGAGCAGTACTTC. Encoded protein: CASSGGGGREQYF.

The chain couples TRBV11-2 to TRBJ2-7, with TRBD1 matching 8 bases. The CDR3 covers 15 residues. The J segment lost 5 bases and the V segment lost 2 bases, leaving 8 bases of the junction unmatched. Germline V gene data show CDR1 as SGHAT and CDR2 as FQNNGV. In DNA form, the CDR3 reads TGTGCCAGCAGCTTAAGACAGGGGTCGGGGAACGAGCAGTACTTC. This sequence encodes CASSLRQGSGNEQYF.

The V and J genes are TRBV6-1 and TRBJ2-3; D is unresolved. Trimming removed 2 bases from V and 2 bases from J, with 8 bases in between. Germline V CDR1 and CDR2: MNHNS, SASEGT. The CDR3 loop spans 14 amino acids. CDR3 loop: CASSELRNTDTQYF. Here the CDR3 DNA reads TGTGCCAGCAGTGAATTGCGGAACACAGATACGCAGTATTTT.